The 18 T cell receptor beta chains below were found in one sample sequenced in a study of regulatory and conventional T cells in RAG deficiency. Measured with immunoSEQ multiplex PCR; TCRdb has only the in-frame clones, and not every one. The data show 25,000 to 35,000 clones, with about 93% seen just once and around 0.82% held by the top ten. The sorted regulatory T cells were CD4+, CD25-high and CD127-low, with genomic DNA sequenced. These data also formed part of another study, on regulatory T cells. That paper adds: Primers: 52 TRBV forward and 13 TRBJ reverse.

The material sequenced was Tregs sorted from blood. Source of these receptors: a human donor in good health.

The chain carries TRBV9 and TRBJ2-7; 8 positions agree with TRBD1. Germline trimming cut 4 bases from V and 8 bases from J; bases unmatched to any gene: 8. CDR1 is SGDLS, CDR2 YYNGEE, per germline. The CDR3 spans 13 residues. The CDR3 is CASSRTGPGKQYF. In nucleotides, the CDR3 is TGTGCCAGCAGCAGGACAGGGCCTGGAAAGCAGTACTTC.

This clone was seen once. This CDR3 is CASSSNLVGDTQYF. The CDR3 DNA reads TGTGCCAGCAGCTCTAATCTAGTAGGGGATACGCAGTATTTT. The gene calls are TRBV7-9 and TRBJ2-3; D unresolved. V was cut by 4 bases and J by 6 bases, with 14 bases left in between. CDR3 length equals 14 residues. CDR1 and CDR2 (germline): SEHNR, FQNEAQ (reference sequence). Drawing the rest from reference TRBV7-9 and TRBJ2-3, the complete variable domain is DTGVSQNPRHKITKRGQNVTFRCDPISEHNRLYWYRQTLGQGPEFLTYFQNEAQLEKSRLLSDRFSAERPKGSFSTLEIQRTEQGDSAMYLCASSSNLVGDTQYFGPGTRLTVL.

This chain joins TRBV7-2 and TRBJ1-1; D remains unclear. Germline loops: CDR1 SGHTA, CDR2 FQGNSA. Trimming cost V 5 bases and J 11 bases, with 24 bases left between them. The CDR3 is 15 residues long. The CDR3 bases are TGTGCCAGCAGCCCCTCTCCCCGCTACGGGTTCGAGGCTTTCTTT. Translated, it gives CASSPSPRYGFEAFF. The whole variable domain, remainder taken from reference TRBV7-2 and TRBJ1-1, is GAGVSQSPSNKVTEKGKDVELRCDPISGHTALYWYRQSLGQGLEFLIYFQGNSAPDKSGLPSDRFSAERTGGSVSTLTIQRTQQEDSAVYLCASSPSPRYGFEAFFGQGTRLTVV.

This sequence joins TRBV2 and TRBJ2-1, with D perhaps TRBD2 (5 bases). Germline-derived CDR1 and CDR2 are SNHLY and FYNNEI. V lost 7 bases and J 7 bases, leaving 26 bases between the germline ends. The CDR3 contains 17 residues. The CDR3 here is CASKKGAGDSWKNEQFF. The CDR3, as DNA: TGTGCCAGCAAAAAGGGAGCCGGGGATAGTTGGAAAAATGAGCAGTTCTTC.

Here the CDR3 DNA reads TGTGCCAGCAGCTTCACCCTTAAGACAGGGATTTATGAAAAACTGTTTTTT. The encoded protein is CASSFTLKTGIYEKLFF. The V gene is TRBV14, the J gene TRBJ1-4; 7 positions agree with TRBD1. Per germline, CDR1 SGHDN and CDR2 FVKESK. This CDR3 region has 17 residues. The trim removed 5 bases at V and 6 bases at J, leaving 15 bases unmatched.

The chain employs TRBV15 and TRBJ2-3; 11 nucleotides align to TRBD1. Losses at the gene ends were 5 bases for V and 5 bases for J; bases not matched to a gene: 6. Germline-derived CDR1 and CDR2 are LNHNV and YYDKDF (reference sequence). CDR3 length: 15 amino acids. In nucleotides, the CDR3 is TGTGCCACCAGCTATGGGGACAGGGGGGAAGATACGCAGTATTTT. Translated: CATSYGDRGEDTQYF.

J is TRBJ2-1 and V is TRBV7-2, with D maybe TRBD2 (6 bases). V lost 4 bases, J lost 8 bases, and 15 bases lay in between. From germline, CDR1 is SGHTA and CDR2 FQGNSA. The CDR3 consists of 14 residues. This CDR3 reads CASSSVWGDHEQFF. CDR3 in DNA: TGTGCCAGCAGCTCCGTTTGGGGGGACCATGAGCAGTTCTTC.

The genes are TRBV9 and TRBJ2-6; the match to TRBD1 covers 7 bases. The CDR3 has 16 amino acids. Germline CDR1 reads SGDLS; CDR2 reads YYNGEE. Losses at the gene ends were 0 bases for V and 7 bases for J; bases not matched to a gene: 7. CDR3 coding DNA: TGTGCCAGCAGCGTAGGCCCATGGACAGGAGCCAACGTCCTGACTTTC. The encoded protein is CASSVGPWTGANVLTF.

This clone occurred a few times. The chain has TRBV7-8 and TRBJ1-2, with a tentative D call TRBD1 (6 bases). The CDR3 has 14 residues. From germline, CDR1 is SGHVS and CDR2 FQNEAQ. V lost 3 bases and J 8 bases, leaving 16 bases between the germline ends. The CDR3 spells CASSFTGRSGGYTF. The CDR3 bases are TGTGCCAGCAGCTTCACAGGGCGGTCAGGAGGCTACACCTTC.

V gene TRBV6-1 combines with J gene TRBJ2-2; TRBD1 matches at 9 bases. Losses at the gene ends were 7 bases for V and 4 bases for J; bases not matched to a gene: 1. There are 13 residues in the CDR3. Per germline, CDR1 MNHNS and CDR2 SASEGT. For the CDR3, the DNA is TGTGCCAGCACGACAGGGGGCACCGGGGAGCTGTTTTTT. Protein product: CASTTGGTGELFF.

V and J are TRBV4-1 and TRBJ1-1, with D unresolved. Germline V gives CDR1 MGHRA, CDR2 YSYEKL. The CDR3 length is 15 residues. Trimming cost V 0 bases and J 6 bases, with 14 bases left between them. In DNA form, the CDR3 reads TGCGCCAGCAGCCAAGATTGGGCAGGTTTCTCTGAAGCTTTCTTT. It encodes CASSQDWAGFSEAFF.

The chain recombines TRBV7-9 with TRBJ1-5; the D gene is possibly TRBD1 (5 bases). The germline CDR1 and CDR2 sequences are SEHNR and FQNEAQ (reference sequence). The CDR3 length is 15 residues. V was shortened by 5 bases and J by 6 bases, with 17 bases between the two germline ends. The CDR3 DNA reads as TGTGCCAGCAGCCCCGTGGCGCAGAGGGGTCAGCCCCAGCATTTT. This sequence encodes CASSPVAQRGQPQHF.

The table lists this clone with a few counts. The V and J genes are TRBV2 and TRBJ1-3, with TRBD1 matching 9 bases. V lost 4 bases to trimming and J lost 0 bases; unmatched junction nucleotides: 4. This CDR3 has 16 residues. Germline CDR1 and CDR2: SNHLY and FYNNEI. CDR3 sequence: CASSVRQGVSGNTIYF. The CDR3 DNA follows: TGTGCCAGCAGTGTACGACAGGGGGTCTCTGGAAACACCATATATTTT.

The chain carries TRBV19 and TRBJ1-1; possible D gene TRBD1, 5 bases. Germline loops: CDR1 LNHDA, CDR2 SQIVND (reference sequence). Trimming cost V 7 bases and J 4 bases, with 22 bases left between them. This CDR3 region has 16 residues. This CDR3 reads CASNPRVTGRGTEAFF. In DNA, the CDR3 is TGTGCCAGTAACCCCCGGGTCACGGGGCGCGGCACTGAAGCTTTCTTT.

The chain employs TRBV5-1 and TRBJ1-1; D remains unclear. The germline V gene encodes CDR1 SGHRS and CDR2 YFSETQ. V lost 0 bases to trimming and J lost 1 base, with 4 bases between them. The CDR3 is 13 amino acids. The CDR3 DNA reads as TGCGCCAGCAGCTTGGGTCCGAACACTGAAGCTTTCTTT. Residues: CASSLGPNTEAFF.

V gene TRBV5-4 combines with J gene TRBJ1-5; maybe TRBD1 (5 bases). The CDR3 loop spans 13 amino acids. Trimming removed 2 bases at V and 9 bases at J, with 12 bases between. CDR1 is SGHNT and CDR2 is YYREEE in the germline V gene (reference sequence). For the CDR3, the DNA is TGTGCCAGCAGCTTCGGACGGGACGGGCCCCAGCATTTT. This gives the protein CASSFGRDGPQHF.

The chain couples TRBV7-8 to TRBJ2-7; possibly TRBD1 for D (6 bases). In germline, CDR1 is SGHVS, CDR2 FQNEAQ. CDR3 length: 15 residues. Trimming shortened V by 2 bases and J by 3 bases, and 14 bases separated the two germline ends. CDR3 protein: CASSLTSQGYYEQYF. Here the CDR3 DNA reads TGTGCCAGCAGCTTAACGTCACAGGGTTACTACGAGCAGTACTTC.

This clone was counted a single time. The chain carries TRBV5-1 and TRBJ2-1; 9 bases align to TRBD1. V dropped 4 bases and J dropped 2; count of bases not matched to a gene: 4. This CDR3 is 15 amino acids long. CDR1 is SGHRS and CDR2 is YFSETQ in the germline V gene. The CDR3: CASSTGTGTYNEQFF. CDR3 nucleotides: TGCGCCAGCAGCACCGGGACAGGGACCTACAATGAGCAGTTCTTC. Full variable domain (rest looked up from reference TRBV5-1 and TRBJ2-1): KAGVTQTPRYLIKTRGQQVTLSCSPISGHRSVSWYQQTPGQGLQFLFEYFSETQRNKGNFPGRFSGRQFSNSRSEMNVSTLELGDSALYLCASSTGTGTYNEQFFGPGTRLTVL.